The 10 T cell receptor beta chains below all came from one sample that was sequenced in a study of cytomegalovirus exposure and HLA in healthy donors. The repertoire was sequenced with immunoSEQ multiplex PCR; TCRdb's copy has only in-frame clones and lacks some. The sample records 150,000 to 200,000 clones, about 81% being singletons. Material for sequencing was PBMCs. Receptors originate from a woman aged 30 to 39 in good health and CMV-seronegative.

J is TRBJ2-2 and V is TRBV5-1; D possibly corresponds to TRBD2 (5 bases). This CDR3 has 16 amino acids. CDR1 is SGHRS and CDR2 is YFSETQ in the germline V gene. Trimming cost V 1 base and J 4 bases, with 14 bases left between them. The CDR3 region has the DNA TGCGCCAGCAGCTTGTTAGATAGCGAGGGCACCGGGGAGCTGTTTTTT. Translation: CASSLLDSEGTGELFF.

The CDR3 sequence is CASSLDRYNSPLHF. Written as DNA, the CDR3 is TGTGCCAGCTCACTAGACAGGTATAATTCACCCCTCCACTTT. V usage is TRBV18 and J usage is TRBJ1-6, with D possibly matching TRBD1 (6 bases). Trimming took 4 bases from V and 4 from J, leaving 8 bases between them. There are 14 residues in the CDR3. CDR1 KGHSH and CDR2 LQKENI come from the germline V gene.

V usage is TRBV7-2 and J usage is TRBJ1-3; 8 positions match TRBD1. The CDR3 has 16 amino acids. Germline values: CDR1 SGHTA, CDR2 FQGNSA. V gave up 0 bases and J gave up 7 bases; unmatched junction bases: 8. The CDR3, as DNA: TGTGCCAGCAGCTTAGCGCCAACAGGGGGAAGGAACACCATATATTTT. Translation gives CASSLAPTGGRNTIYF.

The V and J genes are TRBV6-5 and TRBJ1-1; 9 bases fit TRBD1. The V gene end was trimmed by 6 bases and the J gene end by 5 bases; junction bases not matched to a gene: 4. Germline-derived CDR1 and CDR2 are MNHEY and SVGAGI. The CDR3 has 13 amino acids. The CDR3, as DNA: TGTGCCAGCAGACGCGGACAGGGGACTGAAGCTTTCTTT. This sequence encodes CASRRGQGTEAFF.

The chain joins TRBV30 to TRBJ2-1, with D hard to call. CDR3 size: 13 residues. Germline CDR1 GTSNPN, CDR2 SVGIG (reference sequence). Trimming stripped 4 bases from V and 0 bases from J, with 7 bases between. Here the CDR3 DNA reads TGTGCCTGGACAGTCAGCTCCTACAATGAGCAGTTCTTC. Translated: CAWTVSSYNEQFF.

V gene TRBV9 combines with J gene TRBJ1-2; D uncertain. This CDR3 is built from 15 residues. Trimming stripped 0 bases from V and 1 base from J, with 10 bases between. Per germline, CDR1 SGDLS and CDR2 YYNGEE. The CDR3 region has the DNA TGTGCCAGCAGCGTAGTTGACACGGATAACTATGGCTACACCTTC. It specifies CASSVVDTDNYGYTF.

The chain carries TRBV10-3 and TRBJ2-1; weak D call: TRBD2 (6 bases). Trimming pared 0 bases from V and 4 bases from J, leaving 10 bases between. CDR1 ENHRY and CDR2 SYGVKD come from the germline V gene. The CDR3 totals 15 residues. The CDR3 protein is CAISESRERYNEQFF. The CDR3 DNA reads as TGTGCCATCAGTGAGTCCCGGGAGAGATACAATGAGCAGTTCTTC.

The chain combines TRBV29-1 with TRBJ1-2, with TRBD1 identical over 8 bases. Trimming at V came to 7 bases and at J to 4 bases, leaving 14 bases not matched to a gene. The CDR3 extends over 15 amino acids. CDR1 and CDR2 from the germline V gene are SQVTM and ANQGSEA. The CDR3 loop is CSATGTGPPTYGYTF. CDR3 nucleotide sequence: TGCAGCGCCACCGGGACAGGCCCTCCAACCTATGGCTACACCTTC. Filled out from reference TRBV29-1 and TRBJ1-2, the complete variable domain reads SAVISQKPSRDICQRGTSLTIQCQVDSQVTMMFWYRQQPGQSLTLIATANQGSEATYESGFVIDKFPISRPNLTFSTLTVSNMSPEDSSIYLCSATGTGPPTYGYTFGSGTRLTVV.

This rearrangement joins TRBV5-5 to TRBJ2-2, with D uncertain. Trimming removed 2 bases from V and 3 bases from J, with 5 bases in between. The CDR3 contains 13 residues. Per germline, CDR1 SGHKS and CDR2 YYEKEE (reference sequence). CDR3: CASSFRDTGELFF. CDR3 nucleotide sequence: TGTGCCAGCAGCTTTCGAGACACCGGGGAGCTGTTTTTT.

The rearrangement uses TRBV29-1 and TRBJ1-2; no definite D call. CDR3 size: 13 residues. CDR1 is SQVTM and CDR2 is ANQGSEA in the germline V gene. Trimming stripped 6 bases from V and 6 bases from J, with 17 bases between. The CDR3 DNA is TGCAGCGTCGAGACCGGGGAGGTCAATGGCTACACCTTC. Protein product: CSVETGEVNGYTF.